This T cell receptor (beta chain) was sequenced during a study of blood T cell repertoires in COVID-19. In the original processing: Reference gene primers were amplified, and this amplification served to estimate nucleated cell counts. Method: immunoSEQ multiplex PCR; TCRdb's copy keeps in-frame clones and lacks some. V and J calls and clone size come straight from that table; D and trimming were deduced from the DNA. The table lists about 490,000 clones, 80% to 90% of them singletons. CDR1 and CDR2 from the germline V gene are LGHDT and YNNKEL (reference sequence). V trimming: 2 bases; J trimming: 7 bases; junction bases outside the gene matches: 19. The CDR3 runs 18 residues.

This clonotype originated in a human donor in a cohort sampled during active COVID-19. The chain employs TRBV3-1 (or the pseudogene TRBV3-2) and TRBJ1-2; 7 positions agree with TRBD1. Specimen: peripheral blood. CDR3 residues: CASSQSNLSGRGLGGYTF. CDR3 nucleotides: TGTGCCAGCAGCCAATCCAATCTATCGGGCAGGGGGTTAGGTGGCTACACCTTC.